A selection of T cell receptor beta chains follows, all from one sample in a study of T cell responses to AZD1222 COVID-19 vaccine. Repertoires were generated with immunoSEQ multiplex PCR, while TCRdb's copy carries only in-frame clones and drops some. The profile covers over 100,000 clones, with about 80% appearing a single time and roughly 9.5% taken by the ten largest. The sequencing used peripheral blood, collected on day 0 of AZD1222 vaccination. These receptors were obtained from an adult in good health. CDR3s include the opening cysteine and the closing phenylalanine or tryptophan. D genes are given only for firm matches. A clone size is listed for some rows: how often the clone was seen (once, few, many), or a class if it is expanded.

TRBV6-1	.	TRBJ2-7	few	TGTGCCAGCAGTGCAGAGTTTACAGGGTTTGTTTACGAGCAGTACTTC	CASSAEFTGFVYEQYF
TRBV6-5	.	TRBJ1-4	.	TGTGCCAGCAGTTTTAGAGACGGCCGAGAAAAACTGTTTTTT	CASSFRDGREKLFF
TRBV28	TRBD2	TRBJ2-7	once	TGTGCCAGCAGGGGGGAGACTAGCGGTACGTACGAGCAGTACTTC	CASRGETSGTYEQYF
TRBV7-2	TRBD1	TRBJ1-5	.	TGTGCCAGCAGCCTCGGACAGGGTGACCAGCCCCAGCATTTT	CASSLGQGDQPQHF
TRBV11-1	.	TRBJ2-1	.	TGTGCCAGCAGCTTAGCGGTTGGCGGGTTGAGCTCCTACAATGAGCAGTTCTTC	CASSLAVGGLSSYNEQFF
TRBV19	.	TRBJ2-1	.	TGTGCCAGTAGGAAGGGTTTGCCGGGGTCCTCCTACAATGAGCAGTTCTTC	CASRKGLPGSSYNEQFF
TRBV28	TRBD2	TRBJ2-1	.	TGTGCCAGCAGTTCCCTCGGACTAGCGGGAGCGAATGAGCAGTTCTTC	CASSSLGLAGANEQFF
TRBV3-1/TRBV3-2	TRBD1	TRBJ1-5	.	TGTGCCAGCAGCCAACAGGGGGCGAGCAATCAGCCCCAGCATTTT	CASSQQGASNQPQHF
TRBV20-1	.	TRBJ2-7	.	TGCAGTGCTAGTCGCCCCTACGAGCAGTACTTC	CSASRPYEQYF
TRBV18	TRBD1	TRBJ2-7	.	TGTGCCAGCTCACCCGGGACAGTAGCCTCCTACGAGCAGTACTTC	CASSPGTVASYEQYF
TRBV3-1/TRBV3-2	.	TRBJ1-5	.	TGTGCCAGCAGCCAAGCGGACGGTAGCAATCAGCCCCAGCATTTT	CASSQADGSNQPQHF